Presented here are 23 T cell receptor beta chains from one specimen sequenced in a study of T cell repertoires in cytomegalovirus infection. These TCRs' antigens remain unknown. TCRdb recomputed calls from the reads with MiXCR, one row per CDR3 protein. The table has about 140,000 distinct CDR3 sequences, 25% to 35% seen once. The input for sequencing was CD8+ T cells from cultured PBMCs, taken from culture after CMV antigen stimulation. The receptors derive from a human donor in good health (CMV status not recorded). Some clones in this sample may be carry-over from other donors' samples.

The V gene is TRBV2, the J gene TRBJ2-1; possible D gene TRBD2, 6 bases. Deletions cut 6 bases from V and 6 bases from J, with 9 bases between. Germline values: CDR1 SNHLY, CDR2 FYNNEI. This CDR3 has 12 residues. CDR3 DNA sequence: TGTGCCAGCAGCGGGACTGCCAATGAGCAGTTCTTC. It yields the protein CASSGTANEQFF.

This clonotype was recorded many times. The genes are TRBV7-9 and TRBJ2-4; D is possibly TRBD1 (6 bases). With 5 bases removed from V and 0 bases from J, the gap between germline ends came to 14 bases. The CDR3 is 16 amino acids. Germline CDR1 is SEHNR and CDR2 is FQNEAQ (reference sequence). CDR3 nucleotides: TGTGCCAGCAGCCCCCGTGAGGGGGTAGCCAAAAACATTCAGTACTTC. Protein: CASSPREGVAKNIQYF.

In its sample, this clonotype was seen many times. The V gene is TRBV2, the J gene TRBJ2-7, with D unclear. CDR3 size: 13 residues. V was clipped by 3 bases and J by 0 bases, with 6 bases between them. Per the germline V gene, CDR1 is SNHLY and CDR2 is FYNNEI. The CDR3 region is CASSDGVSYEQYF. The CDR3 coding sequence is TGTGCCAGCAGTGATGGCGTCTCCTACGAGCAGTACTTC.

There are many counts of this clonotype. V gene TRBV11-2 combines with J gene TRBJ1-1; D may be TRBD1 (5 bases). V was clipped by 1 base and J by 6 bases, with 12 bases between them. Germline V gives CDR1 SGHAT, CDR2 FQNNGV. The CDR3 runs to 14 residues. The CDR3 loop reads CASSLAGQGAEAFF. The CDR3 nucleotides read TGTGCCAGCAGCTTAGCTGGGCAGGGCGCTGAAGCTTTCTTT.

This clonotype was observed at least ten times. V gene TRBV7-2 combines with J gene TRBJ2-5; D is undetermined. The CDR3 covers 16 residues. V was shortened by 1 base and J by 4 bases, with 16 bases between the two germline ends. The germline V gene has CDR1 SGHTA and CDR2 FQGNSA. The CDR3 sequence is CASSLGAVVSGETQYF. Written as DNA, the CDR3 is TGTGCCAGCAGCTTAGGAGCAGTCGTATCGGGAGAGACCCAGTACTTC. The full variable domain, completed using reference TRBV7-2 and TRBJ2-5, is GAGVSQSPSNKVTEKGKDVELRCDPISGHTALYWYRQSLGQGLEFLIYFQGNSAPDKSGLPSDRFSAERTGGSVSTLTIQRTQQEDSAVYLCASSLGAVVSGETQYFGPGTRLLVL.

The CDR3 DNA reads as TGTGCCAGCAGTTTTGGGACTAGCGGGTACAATGAGCAGTTCTTC. The encoded protein is CASSFGTSGYNEQFF. V usage is TRBV12-3 or TRBV12-4 and J usage is TRBJ2-1, with TRBD2 matching over 12 bases. The J segment lost 4 bases and the V segment lost 3 bases, leaving 1 base of the junction unmatched. The CDR3 extends over 15 amino acids.

The CDR3 region is CASARIGQGVLEAFF. In nucleotides, the CDR3 is TGTGCCAGCGCTCGAATAGGACAGGGGGTACTTGAAGCTTTCTTT. V usage is TRBV28 and J usage is TRBJ1-1, with 10 positions matching TRBD1. This CDR3 is 15 amino acids long. CDR1 and CDR2 from the germline V gene are MDHEN and SYDVKM. V was clipped by 8 bases and J by 7 bases; unmatched bases: 13.

The genes are TRBV20-1 and TRBJ1-1, with D hard to call. The germline V gene has CDR1 DFQATT and CDR2 SNEGSKA (reference sequence). Trimming left V 4 bases short and J 0 bases short, with 3 bases between. This CDR3 has 11 amino acids. The CDR3 sequence: CSATVNTEAFF. Here the CDR3 DNA reads TGCAGTGCTACCGTGAACACTGAAGCTTTCTTT.

The chain employs TRBV9 and TRBJ1-2; D is possibly TRBD1 (5 bases). V was shortened by 0 bases and J by 5 bases, with 11 bases between the two germline ends. The CDR3 runs to 14 residues. Germline V CDR1 and CDR2: SGDLS, YYNGEE. The CDR3 here is CASSVGRGRYGYTF. The CDR3 coding sequence is TGTGCCAGCAGCGTAGGCCGGGGGAGGTATGGCTACACCTTC.

The genes are TRBV28 and TRBJ2-7, with D possibly being TRBD2 (7 bases). Germline CDR1 MDHEN, CDR2 SYDVKM. CDR3 length equals 15 residues. The ends were cut back, 3 bases at V and 2 bases at J, with 14 bases in the middle. CDR3: CASSLPGGYTYEQYF. For the CDR3, the DNA is TGTGCCAGCAGTTTGCCGGGGGGCTACACCTACGAGCAGTACTTC. The full variable domain, in which reference TRBV28 and TRBJ2-7 provide the parts outside the CDR3, is DVKVTQSSRYLVKRTGEKVFLECVQDMDHENMFWYRQDPGLGLRLIYFSYDVKMKEKGDIPEGYSVSREKKERFSLILESASTNQTSMYLCASSLPGGYTYEQYFGPGTRLTVT.

This clonotype showed up many times. The chain uses TRBV7-2 and TRBJ2-3; no clear D gene. V was shortened by 5 bases and J by 2 bases, with 5 bases between the two germline ends. The germline CDR1 and CDR2 sequences are SGHTA and FQGNSA. The CDR3 is 12 amino acids. The CDR3 coding sequence is TGTGCCAGCAGCCCGATCACAGATACGCAGTATTTT. This translates into CASSPITDTQYF.

The chain recombines TRBV7-2 with TRBJ1-4; a weak D match, TRBD1 (6 bases). This CDR3 region has 15 residues. CDR1 and CDR2 (germline): SGHTA, FQGNSA. V was trimmed by 2 bases and J by 7 bases, leaving 14 bases between them. CDR3 nucleotide sequence: TGTGCCAGCAGCTTAATTCAGGGGCGGGGTGAAAAACTGTTTTTT. Amino acid sequence: CASSLIQGRGEKLFF.

V gene TRBV27 combines with J gene TRBJ1-1; 8 bases align to TRBD1. J was trimmed by 5 bases and V by 4 bases; bases with no gene match: 6. The CDR3 runs to 14 residues. Germline V gene sequence: CDR1 MNHEY, CDR2 SMNVEV (reference sequence). CDR3 in amino acids: CASSSGGAGTEAFF. CDR3 sequence (DNA): TGTGCCAGCAGTTCAGGGGGCGCGGGGACTGAAGCTTTCTTT.

This clonotype was observed many times. The rearrangement uses TRBV7-2 and TRBJ2-6; D uncertain. V was pared by 3 bases and J by 3 bases, with 12 bases between. The CDR3 runs to 16 residues. The germline CDR1 and CDR2 sequences are SGHTA and FQGNSA. CDR3 bases: TGTGCCAGCAGCTTTAACGGTGGCTTTGGGGCCAACGTCCTGACTTTC. It encodes CASSFNGGFGANVLTF.

The gene calls are TRBV7-6 and TRBJ1-6, with TRBD1 as a possible D gene (5 bases). Trimming took 5 bases from V and 11 from J, leaving 16 bases between them. This CDR3 region has 14 residues. CDR1 is SGHVS and CDR2 is FNYEAQ in the germline V gene. The CDR3: CASSPDSEGPPLHF. The CDR3 DNA reads TGTGCCAGCAGCCCCGACAGTGAGGGGCCACCCCTCCACTTT.

CDR3 loop: CASSLTTEASQPQHF. CDR3 sequence (DNA): TGTGCCAGCAGCCTAACCACAGAGGCGAGTCAGCCCCAGCATTTT. This chain connects TRBV7-9 to TRBJ1-5; no reliable D call. Trimming removed 5 bases from V and 6 bases from J, with 17 bases in between. Germline assignment: CDR1 SEHNR and CDR2 FQNEAQ (reference sequence). The CDR3 extends over 15 amino acids.

CDR3 sequence reads: CASSLGVGVDNEQFF. In nucleotides, the CDR3 is TGTGCCAGCAGCTTAGGTGTGGGGGTGGACAATGAGCAGTTCTTC. The chain links TRBV11-2 to TRBJ2-1; D is perhaps TRBD1 or TRBD2 (5 bases each). Germline values: CDR1 SGHAT, CDR2 FQNNGV. The length of the CDR3 is 15 residues. Trimming shortened V by 1 base and J by 5 bases, and 12 bases separated the two germline ends.

The rearrangement uses TRBV7-2 and TRBJ1-6; D unresolved. Germline CDR1 reads SGHTA; CDR2 reads FQGNSA. The CDR3 has 17 amino acids. Deletions cut 2 bases from V and 7 bases from J, with 18 bases between. CDR3: CASSLSVNLNMNSPLHF. The CDR3 DNA reads TGTGCCAGCAGCTTATCGGTCAATCTAAATATGAATTCACCCCTCCACTTT.

V is TRBV20-1 and J is TRBJ2-5; TRBD2 might be the D (7 bases). V gave up 0 bases and J gave up 7 bases, with 18 bases separating them. CDR1 is DFQATT, CDR2 SNEGSKA, per germline (reference sequence). The CDR3 spans 15 residues. The DNA of the CDR3 is TGCAGTGCTAGAGATCCGGCGGGCGGGGGCGGGACCCAGTACTTC. As protein: CSARDPAGGGGTQYF.

A few counts support this clonotype. The chain has TRBV27 and TRBJ2-7; D may be TRBD2 (6 bases). V lost 2 bases, J lost 2 bases, and 13 bases lay in between. This CDR3 is built from 15 residues. CDR1 and CDR2 from the germline V gene are MNHEY and SMNVEV (reference sequence). The CDR3 here is CASSLSIGRTYEQYF. CDR3 coding DNA: TGTGCCAGCAGTTTAAGTATAGGGAGGACCTACGAGCAGTACTTC.

This clonotype was observed a handful of times. The chain employs TRBV5-4 and TRBJ1-2; no reliable D call. Trimming removed 1 base from V and 4 bases from J, with 11 bases in between. CDR1 is SGHNT and CDR2 is YYREEE in the germline V gene (reference sequence). The length of the CDR3 is 14 residues. The DNA of the CDR3 is TGTGCCAGCAGCTTGACTTTGTCACCCTATGGCTACACCTTC. Translation: CASSLTLSPYGYTF.

The DNA for the CDR3 is TGTGCCATCAGGGGACAGAACTCCAATGAAAAACTGTTTTTT. Protein product: CAIRGQNSNEKLFF. The chain carries TRBV10-3 and TRBJ1-4; TRBD1 aligns across 7 bases. V was pared by 6 bases and J by 5 bases, with 6 bases of the junction left unmatched. The CDR3 has 14 residues. CDR1 and CDR2 from the germline V gene are ENHRY and SYGVKD.

This clonotype occurred a few times. The CDR3 DNA is TGTGCCAGCAGCTTAGATCCCATCGTATCAGATACGCAGTATTTT. Translation: CASSLDPIVSDTQYF. The rearrangement uses TRBV11-2 and TRBJ2-3; D is unclear. In germline, CDR1 is SGHAT, CDR2 FQNNGV. Trimming took 0 bases from V and 4 from J, leaving 11 bases between them. This CDR3 has 15 residues.